What follows are 32 T cell receptor beta chains derived from one specimen sequenced in a study of blood T cell repertoires in COVID-19. Profiled with immunoSEQ multiplex PCR; TCRdb holds only in-frame clones, not every one. The sample includes some 130,000 clones, about four fifths of them seen just once. Sequenced material: peripheral blood. These receptor sequences come from a woman older than 75 with acute or convalescent COVID-19.

This clone was detected only a few times. This chain connects TRBV9 to TRBJ1-6; D might be TRBD1 (6 bases). V lost 4 bases and J 8 bases, leaving 16 bases between the germline ends. The length of the CDR3 is 15 residues. Germline lookup yields CDR1 SGDLS and CDR2 YYNGEE. In nucleotides, the CDR3 is TGTGCCAGCAGCTCCCTAACAGGGATCTATTCACCCCTCCACTTT. It yields the protein CASSSLTGIYSPLHF.

V gene TRBV12-3 or TRBV12-4 combines with J gene TRBJ1-1; 9 bases are shared with TRBD1. CDR3 size: 13 residues. With 7 bases clipped from V and 4 bases from J, the junction kept 4 bases outside the gene matches. CDR3 amino acids: CASKQGAGTEAFF. The CDR3 DNA is TGTGCCAGCAAACAGGGGGCGGGCACTGAAGCTTTCTTT.

The V gene is TRBV5-6, the J gene TRBJ2-5, with 7 positions matching TRBD2. V was clipped by 4 bases and J by 5 bases; unmatched bases: 17. The CDR3 is made up of 17 amino acids. Germline-derived CDR1 and CDR2 are SGHDT and YYEEEE. CDR3 region: CASSLGLGPASRETQYF. CDR3 in DNA: TGTGCCAGCAGCCTCGGACTAGGCCCCGCTTCAAGGGAGACCCAGTACTTC. The variable domain in full, with the rest retrieved from reference TRBV5-6 and TRBJ2-5, is DAGVTQSPTHLIKTRGQQVTLRCSPKSGHDTVSWYQQALGQGPQFIFQYYEEEERQRGNFPDRFSGHQFPNYSSELNVNALLLGDSALYLCASSLGLGPASRETQYFGPGTRLLVL.

V gene TRBV6-5 combines with J gene TRBJ2-1, with TRBD2 matching over 9 bases. The CDR3 consists of 15 residues. After removal of 6 bases from V and 0 bases from J, the junction contained 3 bases not matched to a gene. The V gene's germline CDR1 is MNHEY and CDR2 SVGAGI. CDR3 residues: CASREREDSYNEQFF. The DNA for the CDR3 is TGTGCCAGCAGGGAGCGGGAGGACTCCTACAATGAGCAGTTCTTC.

The gene calls are TRBV10-3 and TRBJ2-3, with 13 positions matching TRBD2. J gave up 4 bases and V 3 bases, and 4 bases lay outside the gene matches. Germline V gene data show CDR1 as ENHRY and CDR2 as SYGVKD. The CDR3 loop spans 16 amino acids. In nucleotides, the CDR3 is TGTGCCATCAGTGACAGACTAGCGGGAGGCTCAGATACGCAGTATTTT. This encodes CAISDRLAGGSDTQYF.

The chain recombines TRBV19 with TRBJ2-5; D remains unclear. Germline V gives CDR1 LNHDA, CDR2 SQIVND (reference sequence). The CDR3 runs 15 residues. The V gene lost 6 bases and the J gene lost 2 bases, with 16 bases spanning the gap. CDR3 residues: CASRKNKEYQETQYF. DNA of the CDR3: TGTGCCAGTAGAAAAAACAAGGAGTATCAAGAGACCCAGTACTTC. The variable domain in full, with the rest retrieved from reference TRBV19 and TRBJ2-5, is DGGITQSPKYLFRKEGQNVTLSCEQNLNHDAMYWYRQDPGQGLRLIYYSQIVNDFQKGDIAEGYSVSREKKESFPLTVTSAQKNPTAFYLCASRKNKEYQETQYFGPGTRLLVL.

The genes are TRBV19 and TRBJ1-5; D gene uncertain. The CDR3 has 15 residues. The V end lost 3 bases, the J end lost 7 bases, and 16 bases lay between the germline ends. Per germline, CDR1 LNHDA and CDR2 SQIVND (reference sequence). The chain's CDR3 is CASSIVGEPGQPQHF. The CDR3 region has the DNA TGTGCCAGTAGTATCGTCGGGGAACCGGGGCAGCCCCAGCATTTT.

The V gene is TRBV6-6, the J gene TRBJ1-3; D ambiguous. With 8 bases removed from V and 0 bases from J, the gap between germline ends came to 11 bases. The CDR3 has 14 residues. The V gene's germline CDR1 is MNHNY and CDR2 SVGAGI (reference sequence). The CDR3 nucleotides read TGTGCCAGCCGGGGTACAAACTCTGGAAACACCATATATTTT. Its protein product is CASRGTNSGNTIYF.

Regarding this clone: Other DNA sequences of this sample code for an identical CDR3. The chain joins TRBV6-1 to TRBJ1-5; D is uncertain. V was cut by 2 bases and J by 3 bases, with 8 bases left in between. This CDR3 comprises 14 residues. Germline assignment: CDR1 MNHNS and CDR2 SASEGT. CDR3 nucleotides: TGTGCCAGCAGTGAAAAGCCGGTCAATCAGCCCCAGCATTTT. The encoded protein is CASSEKPVNQPQHF.

With regard to this clone: Germline and junction disagree at one end, which may indicate a read error. The chain uses TRBV6-6 and TRBJ2-7; D is possibly TRBD2 (6 bases). Germline V CDR1 and CDR2: MNHNY, SVGAGI (reference sequence). CDR3 length: 13 residues. The CDR3 here is CASSDRDSDEQYF. DNA for the CDR3: TGTGCCAGCAGTGATAGGGACTCCGACGAGCAGTACTTC.

The chain links TRBV30 to TRBJ2-7; D uncertain. This CDR3 has 11 amino acids. With 4 bases removed from V and 0 bases from J, the gap between germline ends came to 4 bases. The germline gives CDR1 GTSNPN, CDR2 SVGIG (reference sequence). Here the CDR3 DNA reads TGTGCCTGGACTAACTCCTACGAGCAGTACTTC. Translation: CAWTNSYEQYF.

This clone has just a few counts. The chain links TRBV5-6 to TRBJ1-1, with D perhaps TRBD1 (5 bases). V lost 4 bases and J 1 base, leaving 11 bases between the germline ends. This CDR3 has 14 amino acids. Germline V CDR1 and CDR2: SGHDT, YYEEEE. In DNA form, the CDR3 reads TGTGCCAGCAGCCAACAGGACGAGAACACTGAAGCTTTCTTT. Its protein product is CASSQQDENTEAFF. The full variable domain, completed using reference TRBV5-6 and TRBJ1-1, is DAGVTQSPTHLIKTRGQQVTLRCSPKSGHDTVSWYQQALGQGPQFIFQYYEEEERQRGNFPDRFSGHQFPNYSSELNVNALLLGDSALYLCASSQQDENTEAFFGQGTRLTVV.

This clone appeared a few times. Here the CDR3 DNA reads TGTGCCTGGAGTGTACCAGCCTACTATAATGAAAAACTGTTTTTT. The encoded protein is CAWSVPAYYNEKLFF. This chain links TRBV30 with TRBJ1-4; D ambiguous. Germline CDR1 and CDR2: GTSNPN and SVGIG (reference sequence). Trimming cost V 0 bases and J 4 bases, with 12 bases left between them. CDR3 length: 15 residues. Based on the CDR3 plus reference TRBV30 and TRBJ1-4, the full variable domain is SQTIHQWPATLVQPVGSPLSLECTVEGTSNPNLYWYRQAAGRGLQLLFYSVGIGQISSEVPQNLSASRPQDRQFILSSKKLLLSDSGFYLCAWSVPAYYNEKLFFGSGTQLSVL.

The J gene is TRBJ2-1, the V gene TRBV9; TRBD2 aligns across 9 bases. J was trimmed by 4 bases and V by 0 bases; bases with no gene match: 11. CDR1 is SGDLS and CDR2 is YYNGEE in the germline V gene. The CDR3 runs to 18 residues. The CDR3 sequence: CASSVVGGSGSNYNEQFF. CDR3 sequence (DNA): TGTGCCAGCAGCGTAGTGGGTGGTAGCGGGAGCAATTACAATGAGCAGTTCTTC.

V usage is TRBV5-1 and J usage is TRBJ1-2, with 8 bases aligning to TRBD1. Trimming at V came to 6 bases and at J to 2 bases, leaving 9 bases not matched to a gene. CDR1 and CDR2 from the germline V gene are SGHRS and YFSETQ. CDR3 length equals 15 residues. The CDR3 loop reads CASNTRTGTNYGYTF. The CDR3 region has the DNA TGCGCCAGCAACACCAGGACAGGGACCAACTATGGCTACACCTTC.

The rearrangement uses TRBV9 and TRBJ2-3, with 11 bases matching TRBD2. This CDR3 spans 15 amino acids. Germline V gives CDR1 SGDLS, CDR2 YYNGEE. Losses at the gene ends were 4 bases for V and 6 bases for J; bases not matched to a gene: 7. This CDR3 reads CASSTGLAAWDTQYF. The CDR3 DNA follows: TGTGCCAGCAGCACGGGACTAGCGGCTTGGGATACGCAGTATTTT.

The chain is built from TRBV18 and TRBJ2-1; 9 positions agree with TRBD2. The V gene end was trimmed by 5 bases and the J gene end by 6 bases; junction bases not matched to a gene: 8. Germline V gives CDR1 KGHSH, CDR2 LQKENI. The CDR3 extends over 15 amino acids. This CDR3 reads CASSEIAGEFNEQFF. Here the CDR3 DNA reads TGTGCCAGCTCAGAGATAGCGGGAGAGTTCAATGAGCAGTTCTTC.

The CDR3, as DNA: TGTGCCAGCTCCGACGGGACAGGCTGGAACACTGAAGCTTTCTTT. Encoded protein: CASSDGTGWNTEAFF. The rearrangement links TRBV6-5 to TRBJ1-1; 8 positions agree with TRBD1. This CDR3 is built from 15 residues. With V trimmed by 8 bases and J by 1 base, 9 bases remained unmatched. Germline V gene lookup returns CDR1 MNHEY and CDR2 SVGAGI.

The chain uses TRBV5-1 and TRBJ1-5, with D perhaps matching TRBD1 (5 bases). The germline gives CDR1 SGHRS, CDR2 YFSETQ. V was shortened by 1 base and J by 0 bases, with 8 bases between the two germline ends. This CDR3 has 15 residues. CDR3 region: CASSLTGLSNQPQHF. The CDR3 nucleotides are TGCGCCAGCAGCTTGACAGGCCTTAGCAATCAGCCCCAGCATTTT.

The chain couples TRBV30 to TRBJ1-1, with D perhaps matching TRBD1 (5 bases). The CDR3 sequence is 12 residues long. The ends were cut back, 5 bases at V and 0 bases at J, with 7 bases in the middle. Germline CDR1 is GTSNPN and CDR2 is SVGIG (reference sequence). DNA for the CDR3: TGTGCCTGGGACAGACTGAACACTGAAGCTTTCTTT. Protein product: CAWDRLNTEAFF.

V gene TRBV23-1 combines with J gene TRBJ1-2, with a tentative D call TRBD1 (5 bases). TRBV23-1 is an ORF, with its function uncertain. The CDR3 extends over 19 amino acids. With 0 bases removed from V and 3 bases from J, the gap between germline ends came to 23 bases. CDR3 residues: CASSQSRRGGTPFDYGYTF. Written as DNA, the CDR3 is TGCGCCAGCAGTCAATCCAGGAGGGGCGGAACACCATTTGACTATGGCTACACCTTC.

The genes are TRBV29-1 and TRBJ2-7; TRBD1 is a possible D gene (7 bases). The CDR3 spans 13 residues. Per the germline V gene, CDR1 is SQVTM and CDR2 is ANQGSEA. V dropped 6 bases and J dropped 1 base, with 13 bases sitting between them. Here the CDR3 reads CSVGLTGSYEQYF. In DNA form, the CDR3 reads TGCAGCGTGGGACTGACAGGGTCCTACGAGCAGTACTTC.

The chain links TRBV4-3 to TRBJ1-1, with D hard to call. Looked up from germline, CDR1 is LGHNA and CDR2 is YSLEER. Trimming pared 0 bases from V and 1 base from J, leaving 9 bases between. This CDR3 has 15 residues. This CDR3 is CASSQDLLANTEAFF. The CDR3 DNA follows: TGCGCCAGCAGCCAAGATCTATTAGCGAACACTGAAGCTTTCTTT.

This chain links TRBV9 with TRBJ2-3; D possibly corresponds to TRBD2 (6 bases). The germline V gene encodes CDR1 SGDLS and CDR2 YYNGEE. Trimming removed 1 base from V and 1 base from J, with 10 bases in between. The CDR3 extends over 15 amino acids. CDR3 protein: CASSVRLARTDTQYF. The DNA of the CDR3 is TGTGCCAGCAGCGTACGGCTAGCGCGCACAGATACGCAGTATTTT.

V usage is TRBV4-1 and J usage is TRBJ1-3; D remains unclear. Looked up from germline, CDR1 is MGHRA and CDR2 is YSYEKL. Trimming stripped 4 bases from V and 1 base from J, with 14 bases between. This CDR3 spans 16 amino acids. The CDR3 sequence is CASSLLFAGSGNTIYF. The CDR3 DNA follows: TGCGCCAGCAGCCTCCTGTTTGCCGGGTCTGGAAACACCATATATTTT.

The chain links TRBV7-9 to TRBJ1-2; TRBD1 aligns across 7 bases. The germline gives CDR1 SEHNR, CDR2 FQNEAQ (reference sequence). CDR3 length equals 16 residues. J gave up 1 base and V 1 base, and 6 bases lay outside the gene matches. The CDR3 coding sequence is TGTGCCAGCAGCTTAGTCCGGGACAGTTATAACTATGGCTACACCTTC. Translation gives CASSLVRDSYNYGYTF.

This clone has just one count. This chain uses TRBV10-3 with TRBJ2-7; D is uncertain. Trimming shortened V by 3 bases and J by 1 base, and 4 bases separated the two germline ends. The CDR3 covers 12 residues. The germline V gene encodes CDR1 ENHRY and CDR2 SYGVKD. In DNA form, the CDR3 reads TGTGCCATCAGTGATGCGTCCTACGAGCAGTACTTC. It codes for CAISDASYEQYF.

This rearrangement joins TRBV23-1 to TRBJ1-5, with 8 bases identical to TRBD1. Being an ORF, TRBV23-1 has a function that is uncertain. The CDR3 is 19 amino acids. V was pared by 4 bases and J by 0 bases, with 14 bases of the junction left unmatched. CDR3 sequence (DNA): TGCGCCAGCAGTCGAACCCAACAGGGGGGGGGCCATAGCAATCAGCCCCAGCATTTT. Its translation is CASSRTQQGGGHSNQPQHF.

The chain carries TRBV5-6 and TRBJ2-1; the match to TRBD2 covers 12 bases. The germline CDR1 and CDR2 sequences are SGHDT and YYEEEE. This CDR3 contains 19 residues. The V segment lost 3 bases and the J segment 0 bases; nucleotides outside the gene matches: 10. The CDR3 DNA is TGTGCCAGCAGCTACGTCCTAGCGGGGGGGATAAGCTCCTACAATGAGCAGTTCTTC. Translation: CASSYVLAGGISSYNEQFF.

V gene TRBV9 combines with J gene TRBJ2-3; perhaps TRBD1 as D (6 bases). Germline loops: CDR1 SGDLS, CDR2 YYNGEE. Trimming removed 2 bases at V and 5 bases at J, with 12 bases between. The CDR3 has 14 residues. The CDR3 reads CASSVLTGIDTQYF. In nucleotides, the CDR3 is TGTGCCAGCAGCGTCCTAACAGGGATAGATACGCAGTATTTT.

The rearrangement joins TRBV7-2 to TRBJ1-6, with unresolved D. This CDR3 spans 15 amino acids. Per the germline V gene, CDR1 is SGHTA and CDR2 is FQGNSA. V gave up 1 base and J gave up 8 bases, with 12 bases separating them. The CDR3 loop reads CASSLGPGFDSPLHF. CDR3 nucleotide sequence: TGTGCCAGCAGCTTAGGTCCGGGGTTTGATTCACCCCTCCACTTT.

V usage is TRBV30 and J usage is TRBJ1-5; D perhaps matches TRBD1 (5 bases). The CDR3 is made up of 14 amino acids. Trimming left V 1 base short and J 2 bases short, with 9 bases between. In germline, CDR1 is GTSNPN, CDR2 SVGIG (reference sequence). The DNA of the CDR3 is TGTGCCTGGAGTGCCCCACAGGGCAATCAGCCCCAGCATTTT. It is translated as CAWSAPQGNQPQHF.